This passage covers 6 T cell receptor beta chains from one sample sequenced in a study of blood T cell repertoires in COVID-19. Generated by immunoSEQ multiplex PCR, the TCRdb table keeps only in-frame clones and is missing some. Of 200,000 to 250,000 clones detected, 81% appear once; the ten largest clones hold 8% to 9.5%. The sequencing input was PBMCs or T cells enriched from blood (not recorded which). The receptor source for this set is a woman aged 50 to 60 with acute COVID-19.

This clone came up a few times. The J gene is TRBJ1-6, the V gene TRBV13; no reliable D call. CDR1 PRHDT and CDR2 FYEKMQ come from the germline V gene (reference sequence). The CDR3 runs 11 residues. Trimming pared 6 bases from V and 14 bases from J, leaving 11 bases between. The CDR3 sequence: CASRRQSTLHF. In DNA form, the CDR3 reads TGTGCCAGCAGGCGCCAATCGACCCTCCACTTT.

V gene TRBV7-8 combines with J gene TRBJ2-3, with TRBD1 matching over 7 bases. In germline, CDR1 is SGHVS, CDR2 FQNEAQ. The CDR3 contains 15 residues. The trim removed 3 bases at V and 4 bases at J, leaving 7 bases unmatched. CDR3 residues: CASSFQGVKSDTQYF. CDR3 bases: TGTGCCAGCAGCTTTCAGGGGGTCAAGTCAGATACGCAGTATTTT.

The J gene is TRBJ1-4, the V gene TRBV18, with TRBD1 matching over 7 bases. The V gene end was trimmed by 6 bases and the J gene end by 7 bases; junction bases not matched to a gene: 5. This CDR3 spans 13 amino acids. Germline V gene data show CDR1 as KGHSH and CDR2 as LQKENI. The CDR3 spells CASSQYRGEKLFF. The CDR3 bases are TGTGCCAGCTCCCAATACAGGGGTGAAAAACTGTTTTTT.

CDR3 bases: TGTGCCAGCAGTCAACTGCAGACCCAGTACTTC. Protein product: CASSQLQTQYF. The chain uses TRBV6-2 or TRBV6-3 and TRBJ2-5; D not certain. The CDR3 loop spans 11 amino acids. Germline lookup yields CDR1 MNHEY and CDR2 SVGEGT. Trimming took off 5 bases at V and 6 bases at J, with 7 bases between the two ends.

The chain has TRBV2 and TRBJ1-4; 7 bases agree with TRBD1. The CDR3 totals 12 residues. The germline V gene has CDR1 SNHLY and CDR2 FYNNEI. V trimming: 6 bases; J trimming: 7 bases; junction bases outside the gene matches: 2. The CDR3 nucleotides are TGTGCCAGCAGGACAGGGCCTGAAAAACTGTTTTTT. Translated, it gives CASRTGPEKLFF.

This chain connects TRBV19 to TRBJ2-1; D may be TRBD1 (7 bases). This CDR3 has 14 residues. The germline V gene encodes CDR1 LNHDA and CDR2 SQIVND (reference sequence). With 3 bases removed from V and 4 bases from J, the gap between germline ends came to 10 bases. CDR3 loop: CASSIRGAYNEQFF. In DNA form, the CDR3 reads TGTGCCAGTAGTATCAGGGGGGCATACAATGAGCAGTTCTTC.